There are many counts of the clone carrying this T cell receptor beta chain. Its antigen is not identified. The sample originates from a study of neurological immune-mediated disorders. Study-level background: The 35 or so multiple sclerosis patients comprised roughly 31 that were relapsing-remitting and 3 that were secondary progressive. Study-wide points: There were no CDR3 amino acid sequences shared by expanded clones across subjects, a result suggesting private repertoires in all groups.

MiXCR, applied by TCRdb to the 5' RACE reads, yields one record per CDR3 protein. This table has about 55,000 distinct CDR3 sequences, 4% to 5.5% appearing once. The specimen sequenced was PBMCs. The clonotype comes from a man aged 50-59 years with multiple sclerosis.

CDR3 loop: CSAPPGQSWTYEQYF. The CDR3 nucleotides read TGCAGTGCTCCGCCGGGACAGAGCTGGACCTACGAGCAGTACTTC. This chain links TRBV20-1 with TRBJ2-7, with TRBD1 identical over 7 bases. The CDR3 is 15 amino acids. The germline V gene has CDR1 DFQATT and CDR2 SNEGSKA (reference sequence). V shed 5 bases, J shed 2 bases, and the junction held 12 bases outside the gene matches.